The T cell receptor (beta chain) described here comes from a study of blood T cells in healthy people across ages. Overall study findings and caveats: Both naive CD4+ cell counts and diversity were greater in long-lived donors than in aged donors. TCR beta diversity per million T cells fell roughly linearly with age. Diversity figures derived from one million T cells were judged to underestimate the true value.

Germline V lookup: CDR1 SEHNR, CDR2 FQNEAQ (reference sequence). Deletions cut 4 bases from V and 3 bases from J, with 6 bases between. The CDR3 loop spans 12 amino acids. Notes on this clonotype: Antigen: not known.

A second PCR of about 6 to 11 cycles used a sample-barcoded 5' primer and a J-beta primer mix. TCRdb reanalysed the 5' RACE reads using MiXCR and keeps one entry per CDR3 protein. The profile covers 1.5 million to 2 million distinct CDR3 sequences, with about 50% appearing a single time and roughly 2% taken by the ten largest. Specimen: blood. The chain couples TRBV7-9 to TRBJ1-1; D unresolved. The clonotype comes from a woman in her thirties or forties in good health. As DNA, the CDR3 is TGTGCCAGCAGCTCCTCGGACACTGAAGCTTTCTTT. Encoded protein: CASSSSDTEAFF.